The rows below give T cell receptor beta chains drawn from one sample of a study of blood T cell repertoires in COVID-19. Clones were sequenced by immunoSEQ multiplex PCR, and TCRdb holds only the in-frame ones, with some missing. The sample includes approximately 350,000 clones, 80% to 90% of them seen just once. The specimen was peripheral blood. The receptor set was obtained from a woman aged 25 to 39 with COVID-19, enrolled during active disease. Each CDR3 is given with its conserved first and last residue. The D gene is left open where the match is weak. Expanded clones are given a class, and other clones once, few, many or no size at all.

size	length	V	J	D	CDR3	DNA
.	17	TRBV4-1	TRBJ2-4	.	CASSQEARTPNFNIQYF	TGCGCCAGCAGCCAAGAAGCCCGGACTCCTAATTTTAACATTCAGTACTTC
.	18	TRBV19	TRBJ2-4	TRBD2	CASSMGLAGSLAKNIQYF	TGTGCCAGTAGTATGGGACTAGCGGGGTCACTAGCCAAAAACATTCAGTACTTC
.	16	TRBV11-2	TRBJ2-5	TRBD2	CASSGSSGGFGETQYF	TGTGCCAGCAGCGGTTCTAGCGGGGGCTTCGGGGAGACCCAGTACTTC
.	13	TRBV28	TRBJ2-1	.	CASSRRGLAVPFF	TGTGCCAGCAGTCGCCGGGGGCTAGCGGTCCCGTTCTTC
once	17	TRBV4-3	TRBJ1-1	TRBD1	CASSQAYDRGRDTEAFF	TGCGCCAGCAGCCAAGCGTACGACAGGGGGAGGGACACTGAAGCTTTCTTT
.	17	TRBV19	TRBJ1-5	TRBD1	CASSGDRAIFSNQPQHF	TGTGCCAGTAGTGGGGACAGGGCTATTTTCAGCAATCAGCCCCAGCATTTT
.	17	TRBV19	TRBJ1-6	TRBD1	CASSIPRTGGINSPLHF	TGTGCCAGTAGTATACCCCGGACAGGGGGCATTAATTCACCCCTCCACTTT
once	17	TRBV18	TRBJ2-3	TRBD2	CASSPRGAGGTTDTQYF	TGTGCCAGCTCACCAAGGGGAGCGGGAGGAACCACAGATACGCAGTATTTT
.	18	TRBV7-2	TRBJ2-2	TRBD2	CASSLVWRGSPPTGELFF	TGTGCCAGCAGCTTAGTTTGGCGGGGGAGCCCTCCCACCGGGGAGCTGTTTTTT
.	15	TRBV28	TRBJ1-6	.	CASSLDSGGNSPLHF	TGTGCCAGCAGTTTAGATTCGGGGGGGAATTCACCCCTCCACTTT
.	15	TRBV19	TRBJ2-1	TRBD2	CATIPSGSSYNEQFF	TGTGCCACTATCCCAAGCGGGAGCTCCTACAATGAGCAGTTCTTC
.	14	TRBV28	TRBJ1-1	.	CASSTSARQARAFF	TGTGCCAGCAGTACATCTGCCCGACAGGCCCGGGCTTTCTTT
.	15	TRBV5-8	TRBJ1-3	.	CASSPWGLRGNTIYF	TGTGCCAGCAGCCCATGGGGGCTCCGTGGAAACACCATATATTTT
once	15	TRBV7-2	TRBJ2-1	TRBD2	CASSLELAGPNEQFF	TGTGCCAGCAGCTTAGAACTAGCGGGCCCTAATGAGCAGTTCTTC
.	15	TRBV6-2/TRBV6-3	TRBJ2-7	TRBD2	CASSLTSGASYEQYF	TGTGCCAGCAGTTTGACTAGCGGGGCTTCCTACGAGCAGTACTTC
.	17	TRBV11-3	TRBJ1-2	.	CASSFQPKTVEDYGYTF	TGTGCCAGCAGCTTCCAACCCAAGACAGTAGAAGACTATGGCTACACCTTC
.	15	TRBV5-4	TRBJ1-1	.	CASSRGGGTNTEAFF	TGTGCCAGCAGCCGCGGGGGGGGCACAAACACTGAAGCTTTCTTT
.	13	TRBV21-1	TRBJ2-1	.	CAQSRTTYNEQFF	TGTGCCCAGAGCCGGACAACTTACAATGAGCAGTTCTTC
once	16	TRBV19	TRBJ1-2	TRBD1	CASSTPNPDRKDGYTF	TGTGCCAGTAGTACCCCAAACCCGGACAGGAAGGATGGCTACACCTTC